This TCR beta chain was found in a study of cytomegalovirus exposure and HLA in healthy donors. PCR primers comprised 60 Vbeta and 13 Jbeta primers. The table came from immunoSEQ multiplex PCR; TCRdb's copy has only in-frame clones and leaves some out. Among more than 95,000 clones listed, around 80% were seen once. Study-level findings and limits: The study had only CMV serostatus as immune exposure information.

Germline CDR1 reads SEHNR; CDR2 reads FQNEAQ (reference sequence). There are 17 residues in the CDR3. The V gene end was trimmed by 0 bases and the J gene end by 8 bases; junction bases not matched to a gene: 11. Of note for this clone: Antigen specificity is unknown.

The specimen was PBMCs. This rearrangement joins TRBV7-9 to TRBJ1-4, with 8 bases identical to TRBD1. This clonotype was obtained from a female donor in good health and CMV-seronegative. CDR3 protein: CASSLAAIQGGGEKLFF. CDR3 nucleotide sequence: TGTGCCAGCAGCTTAGCCGCCATACAGGGGGGAGGAGAAAAACTGTTTTTT.